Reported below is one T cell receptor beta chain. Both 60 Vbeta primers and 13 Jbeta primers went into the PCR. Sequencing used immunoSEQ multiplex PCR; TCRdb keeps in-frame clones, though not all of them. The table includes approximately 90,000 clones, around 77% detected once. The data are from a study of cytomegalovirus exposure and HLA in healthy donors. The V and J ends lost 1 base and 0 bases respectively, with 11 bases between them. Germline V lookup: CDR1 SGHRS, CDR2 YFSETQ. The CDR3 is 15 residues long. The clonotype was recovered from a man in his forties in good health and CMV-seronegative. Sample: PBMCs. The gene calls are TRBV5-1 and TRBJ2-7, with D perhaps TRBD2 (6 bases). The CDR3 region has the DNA TGCGCCAGCAGCTTGAATAGCGGTTACTCCTACGAGCAGTACTTC. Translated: CASSLNSGYSYEQYF.